The 31 T cell receptor beta chains given below trace back to one sample, sequenced in a study of vaccination effects on CD4 cells after COVID-19. In the ViraFEST assay, antigen-specific CD4+ clonotypes were identified by expansion after peptide-pool stimulation. The authors isolated CD4+ T cells after more than eight days of culture. Two doses of BNT162b2 or mRNA-1273 vaccine were administered to participants. Produced via immunoSEQ multiplex PCR; TCRdb's table is partial and in-frame only. The sample contains approximately 24,000 clones, roughly 76% of which appear only once. No antigens are known for them. The source was CD4+ T cells from PBMCs cultured with SARS-CoV-2 spike peptides, collected after COVID-19 vaccination. These receptors all stem from a human donor who received a COVID-19 vaccine. Some clones in this sample may be carry-over from other donors' samples.

The chain recombines TRBV18 with TRBJ1-4; D not certain. Deletions cut 6 bases from V and 4 bases from J, with 15 bases between. Germline values: CDR1 KGHSH, CDR2 LQKENI. This CDR3 is 15 amino acids long. The CDR3 sequence is CASSTYTEFNEKLFF. CDR3 bases: TGTGCCAGCTCCACGTACACGGAATTTAATGAAAAACTGTTTTTT.

This clone has just one count. This sequence joins TRBV18 and TRBJ1-1; D is undetermined. Germline CDR1 reads KGHSH; CDR2 reads LQKENI. The CDR3 totals 13 residues. V gave up 6 bases and J gave up 0 bases, with 8 bases separating them. The CDR3 protein is CASSLDVNTEAFF. The CDR3 DNA reads as TGTGCCAGCTCTTTGGATGTGAACACTGAAGCTTTCTTT. The whole variable domain, filled in from reference TRBV18 and TRBJ1-1, reads NAGVMQNPRHLVRRRGQEARLRCSPMKGHSHVYWYRQLPEEGLKFMVYLQKENIIDESGMPKERFSAEFPKEGPSILRIQQVVRGDSAAYFCASSLDVNTEAFFGQGTRLTVV.

This clone has only one observation. The chain links TRBV28 to TRBJ1-2; no firm D call. The CDR3 has 13 residues. Per the germline V gene, CDR1 is MDHEN and CDR2 is SYDVKM. V was cut by 2 bases and J by 4 bases, with 8 bases left in between. CDR3 sequence reads: CASSLGLLYGYTF. As DNA, the CDR3 is TGTGCCAGCAGTTTAGGACTGCTCTATGGCTACACCTTC.

The V and J genes are TRBV28 and TRBJ1-4, with a weak D call TRBD1 (6 bases). V gave up 2 bases and J gave up 6 bases, with 16 bases separating them. Per the germline V gene, CDR1 is MDHEN and CDR2 is SYDVKM. The CDR3 loop spans 16 amino acids. CDR3 DNA: TGTGCCAGCAGTTTAGTAGGGGGACGGGCATATGAAAAACTGTTTTTT. Its protein product is CASSLVGGRAYEKLFF.

This chain joins TRBV10-2 and TRBJ1-1; a possible D gene is TRBD1 (5 bases). The CDR3 length is 15 residues. V dropped 3 bases and J dropped 1 base, with 12 bases sitting between them. Per germline, CDR1 WSHSY and CDR2 SAAADI. For the CDR3, the DNA is TGCGCCAGCAGTGACCACCTAACAGGGAACACTGAAGCTTTCTTT. Its translation is CASSDHLTGNTEAFF.

The chain carries TRBV24-1 and TRBJ2-3; 9 bases are a match to TRBD1. Germline loops: CDR1 KGHDR, CDR2 SFDVKD. CDR3 length equals 15 residues. V trimming: 9 bases; J trimming: 3 bases; junction bases outside the gene matches: 9. CDR3 protein: CATSSRDRGTDTQYF. As DNA, the CDR3 is TGTGCCACCTCCTCCCGCGACAGGGGGACAGATACGCAGTATTTT.

V is TRBV21-1 and J is TRBJ2-7; TRBD1, the D gene given by the table, was not confirmed from the DNA. TRBV21-1 is annotated as a pseudogene. The CDR3 is 18 amino acids. CDR3 sequence (DNA): TGTGCCAGCAGCAGGAGGAGACCGGGACAGGGAATGACCTACGAGCAGTACGTC. Its protein is CASSRRRPGQGMTYEQYV.

V usage is TRBV24-1 and J usage is TRBJ1-2; D perhaps matches TRBD1 (6 bases). Germline loops: CDR1 KGHDR, CDR2 SFDVKD. V was trimmed by 2 bases and J by 7 bases, leaving 28 bases between them. CDR3 length: 19 amino acids. Here the CDR3 reads CATSDSSGGRQDQGAGYTF. The DNA for the CDR3 is TGTGCCACCAGTGATTCTTCGGGGGGGAGACAGGACCAGGGTGCTGGCTACACCTTC.

The chain uses TRBV5-1 and TRBJ2-7; D remains ambiguous. Trimming stripped 0 bases from V and 0 bases from J, with 10 bases between. The CDR3 is 15 residues long. Germline CDR1 SGHRS, CDR2 YFSETQ. In DNA, the CDR3 is TGCGCCAGCAGCTTGGGACCCCCGAGCTCCTACGAGCAGTACGTC. This sequence encodes CASSLGPPSSYEQYV.

This clone was counted only a few times. The V gene is TRBV30, the J gene TRBJ1-2; D gene uncertain. There are 14 residues in the CDR3. V dropped 5 bases and J dropped 0 bases, with 13 bases sitting between them. CDR1 and CDR2 from the germline V gene are GTSNPN and SVGIG (reference sequence). CDR3 region: CAWSRLVPNYGYTF. The CDR3 DNA sequence: TGTGCCTGGTCCCGATTGGTACCTAACTATGGCTACACCTTC. Based on the CDR3 plus reference TRBV30 and TRBJ1-2, the full variable domain is SQTIHQWPATLVQPVGSPLSLECTVEGTSNPNLYWYRQAAGRGLQLLFYSVGIGQISSEVPQNLSASRPQDRQFILSSKKLLLSDSGFYLCAWSRLVPNYGYTFGSGTRLTVV.

This chain links TRBV3-1 (or the pseudogene TRBV3-2) with TRBJ2-5; 10 bases are shared with TRBD1. The CDR3 length is 20 residues. V gave up 4 bases and J gave up 3 bases; unmatched junction bases: 20. Germline CDR1 and CDR2: LGHDT and YNNKEL (reference sequence). CDR3 DNA: TGTGCCAGCAGCCCCTTCCCCGTATCCGGGACAGGGGCAGTCAAAGAGACCCAGTACTTC. Its translation is CASSPFPVSGTGAVKETQYF.

The V call is TRBV5-1, the J call TRBJ1-4; no firm D call. V lost 5 bases and J lost 0, with 11 bases in between. Germline V gene lookup returns CDR1 SGHRS and CDR2 YFSETQ. The CDR3 is made up of 15 amino acids. The CDR3: CASRVSGTTNEKLFF. CDR3 nucleotide sequence: TGCGCCAGCAGAGTCTCCGGGACAACTAATGAAAAACTGTTTTTT.

This clone has just one count. The chain joins TRBV28 to TRBJ1-6, with D tentatively TRBD1 (5 bases). This CDR3 is built from 16 residues. In germline, CDR1 is MDHEN, CDR2 SYDVKM. V lost 4 bases and J 7 bases, leaving 17 bases between the germline ends. This CDR3 is CASSSPGRGDNSPLHF. In DNA, the CDR3 is TGTGCCAGCAGTTCGCCCGGTAGGGGAGACAATTCACCCCTCCACTTT.

CDR3 sequence (DNA): TGTGCCTGGAGTGTACCGACAGGGCTCCCGGAAAAACTGTTTTTT. It specifies CAWSVPTGLPEKLFF. This sequence joins TRBV30 and TRBJ1-4, with 7 bases aligning to TRBD1. The CDR3 has 15 residues. Germline trimming cut 0 bases from V and 8 bases from J; bases unmatched to any gene: 9. Germline V CDR1 and CDR2: GTSNPN, SVGIG (reference sequence).

The rearrangement links TRBV2 to TRBJ1-5; unclear D gene. Trimming took off 5 bases at V and 5 bases at J, with 10 bases between the two ends. In germline, CDR1 is SNHLY, CDR2 FYNNEI. This CDR3 has 13 amino acids. DNA for the CDR3: TGTGCCAGCAGTCTGACACATTATCAGCCCCAGCATTTT. It codes for CASSLTHYQPQHF.

The chain employs TRBV7-2 and TRBJ2-5, with 16 nucleotides matching TRBD2. The V segment lost 5 bases and the J segment 12 bases; nucleotides outside the gene matches: 12. The CDR3 is 16 amino acids. The V gene's germline CDR1 is SGHTA and CDR2 FQGNSA. CDR3 sequence (DNA): TGTGCCAGCAGCAAACATCCGGGACTAGCGGGGGGGCTGGAGTACTTC. It encodes CASSKHPGLAGGLEYF. Drawing the rest from reference TRBV7-2 and TRBJ2-5, the complete variable domain is GAGVSQSPSNKVTEKGKDVELRCDPISGHTALYWYRQSLGQGLEFLIYFQGNSAPDKSGLPSDRFSAERTGGSVSTLTIQRTQQEDSAVYLCASSKHPGLAGGLEYFGPGTRLLVL.

The J gene is TRBJ1-5, the V gene TRBV19, with 9 bases matching TRBD1. V lost 4 bases, J lost 3 bases, and 7 bases stayed unmatched. This CDR3 contains 16 residues. Germline CDR1 reads LNHDA; CDR2 reads SQIVND (reference sequence). CDR3 sequence reads: CASSRTGVFDNQPQHF. The CDR3 DNA reads TGTGCCAGTAGTAGGACAGGGGTGTTTGACAATCAGCCCCAGCATTTT.

The chain has TRBV6-5 and TRBJ2-6; D is uncertain. The CDR3 sequence is 15 residues long. The V end lost 8 bases, the J end lost 2 bases, and 13 bases lay between the germline ends. The V gene's germline CDR1 is MNHEY and CDR2 SVGAGI. The CDR3 DNA is TGTGCCAGCCGGGCCCCGACGCCTGGGGCCAACGTCCTGACTTTC. Its protein is CASRAPTPGANVLTF.

The sample holds a few counts of this clone. V gene TRBV11-2 combines with J gene TRBJ2-5, with TRBD1 identical over 7 bases. The CDR3 covers 16 residues. CDR1 SGHAT and CDR2 FQNNGV come from the germline V gene. Trimming at V came to 7 bases and at J to 4 bases, leaving 15 bases not matched to a gene. The CDR3 reads CASTLAATGFSETQYF. The CDR3 DNA sequence: TGTGCCAGCACCTTGGCGGCGACAGGGTTTTCAGAGACCCAGTACTTC.

This rearrangement joins TRBV7-2 to TRBJ1-2, with TRBD1 identical over 7 bases. Germline CDR1 is SGHTA and CDR2 is FQGNSA. CDR3 size: 13 residues. The ends lost 5 bases at V and 4 bases at J; junction bases unmatched: 4. CDR3 DNA: TGTGCCAGCAGCCCGGACAGGTCCTATGGCTACACCTTC. Its translation: CASSPDRSYGYTF. Full variable domain (rest looked up from reference TRBV7-2 and TRBJ1-2): GAGVSQSPSNKVTEKGKDVELRCDPISGHTALYWYRQSLGQGLEFLIYFQGNSAPDKSGLPSDRFSAERTGGSVSTLTIQRTQQEDSAVYLCASSPDRSYGYTFGSGTRLTVV.

This CDR3 reads CASSVAELMDTQYF. In DNA form, the CDR3 reads TGTGCCAGCAGCGTTGCCGAGTTAATGGATACGCAGTATTTT. The V gene is TRBV9, the J gene TRBJ2-3; D is undetermined. The CDR3 length is 14 residues. In germline, CDR1 is SGDLS, CDR2 YYNGEE. With 2 bases removed from V and 6 bases from J, the gap between germline ends came to 13 bases.

CDR3 bases: TGTGCCAGCAGTTACCCCAGGGTTAACACCGGGGAGCTGTTTTTT. It translates to CASSYPRVNTGELFF. The V gene is TRBV6-2 or TRBV6-3, the J gene TRBJ2-2, with D possibly being TRBD1 (5 bases). This CDR3 region has 15 residues. V was trimmed by 2 bases and J by 2 bases, leaving 9 bases between them. The germline V gene encodes CDR1 MNHEY and CDR2 SVGEGT.

V usage is TRBV5-5 and J usage is TRBJ2-1; D may correspond to TRBD1 or TRBD2 (5 bases each). The CDR3 covers 15 residues. Trimming took 3 bases from V and 0 from J, leaving 10 bases between them. The germline V gene encodes CDR1 SGHKS and CDR2 YYEKEE (reference sequence). The CDR3: CASSWDVSSYNEQFF. For the CDR3, the DNA is TGTGCCAGCAGCTGGGACGTAAGCTCCTACAATGAGCAGTTCTTC.

The J gene is TRBJ2-3, the V gene TRBV10-3; a possible D gene is TRBD2 (7 bases). The ends were cut back, 8 bases at V and 5 bases at J, with 17 bases in the middle. Germline-derived CDR1 and CDR2 are ENHRY and SYGVKD. There are 14 residues in the CDR3. The CDR3 spells CAIALGGAQDTQYF. CDR3 bases: TGTGCCATCGCTCTAGGGGGGGCCCAAGATACGCAGTATTTT.

CDR3 loop: CASSDTPLRETQYF. CDR3 DNA: TGTGCCAGCAGTGATACTCCCCTACGGGAGACCCAGTACTTC. The genes are TRBV2 and TRBJ2-5; D is ambiguous. CDR3 length equals 14 residues. Germline V gives CDR1 SNHLY, CDR2 FYNNEI. Trimming took off 3 bases at V and 5 bases at J, with 13 bases between the two ends.

The V call is TRBV19, the J call TRBJ1-4, with 7 bases aligning to TRBD1. Germline trimming cut 7 bases from V and 7 bases from J; bases unmatched to any gene: 9. CDR3 length equals 14 residues. Germline V CDR1 and CDR2: LNHDA, SQIVND (reference sequence). The CDR3 here is CASTRQGWAEKLFF. The CDR3 DNA reads as TGTGCCAGTACCCGACAGGGTTGGGCTGAAAAACTGTTTTTT.

The chain employs TRBV19 and TRBJ1-1, with D possibly TRBD1 on 6 matching bases. The CDR3 is made up of 17 amino acids. Germline CDR1 and CDR2: LNHDA and SQIVND (reference sequence). V lost 4 bases, J lost 0 bases, and 18 bases lay in between. The CDR3 DNA sequence: TGTGCCAGTAGTACTCGCTTAGGTGGGGGCATGAACACTGAAGCTTTCTTT. Translation: CASSTRLGGGMNTEAFF.

V is TRBV18 and J is TRBJ1-6; D not certain. CDR1 and CDR2 (germline): KGHSH, LQKENI. V dropped 1 base and J dropped 8 bases, with 12 bases sitting between them. The CDR3 is 15 amino acids. CDR3 residues: CASSPRNLGDSPLHF. In nucleotides, the CDR3 is TGTGCCAGCTCACCACGAAACCTCGGGGATTCACCCCTCCACTTT.

This clone came up a few times. The chain has TRBV4-1 and TRBJ1-2, with TRBD1 as a possible D gene (5 bases). V was pared by 0 bases and J by 0 bases, with 11 bases between. The CDR3 covers 16 residues. The germline V gene encodes CDR1 MGHRA and CDR2 YSYEKL. In nucleotides, the CDR3 is TGCGCCAGCAGCCAAGACGGGGGTGGTACTAACTATGGCTACACCTTC. It specifies CASSQDGGGTNYGYTF.

The rearrangement links TRBV7-8 to TRBJ2-7, with D unresolved. V gave up 1 base and J gave up 2 bases, with 9 bases separating them. Looked up from germline, CDR1 is SGHVS and CDR2 is FQNEAQ. The CDR3 has 14 residues. In nucleotides, the CDR3 is TGTGCCAGCAGCTTAGGAGGCGAGACCTACGAGCAGTACGTC. Translated: CASSLGGETYEQYV.

There are a few counts of this clone. CDR3 in DNA: TGTGCCAGCAGGGTCTCTGAGGGCTACGAGCAGTACGTC. It specifies CASRVSEGYEQYV. This chain links TRBV2 with TRBJ2-7; TRBD2 is a possible D gene (5 bases). The CDR3 is made up of 13 amino acids. Between the trimmed V and J ends, which lost 6 bases and 3 bases, there was a span of 12 bases. Germline-derived CDR1 and CDR2 are SNHLY and FYNNEI.